A selection of T cell receptor beta chains follows, all from one sample in a study of beta chain features in type 1 diabetes. This table comes from immunoSEQ multiplex PCR, and its TCRdb copy is limited to in-frame clones, with some not included. The table lists hundreds of thousands of clones, roughly an eighth of them singletons. The sample comprised naive CD4+ T cells from blood. These TCRs come from a man aged 18 to 29 with type 1 diabetes. Each CDR3 is given with its conserved first and last residue. A D gene is named only where the DNA matches it firmly. The size of a clone is reported for some rows only, either as once, few or many, or as a class for expanded clones.

CDR3aa,CDR3nt,abundance,len,d_gene,j_gene,v_gene
CSVEGLAGGEQFF,TGCAGCGTTGAAGGACTAGCGGGGGGTGAGCAGTTCTTC,few,13,TRBD2,TRBJ2-1,TRBV29-1
CATSRDPGVGYEQYF,TGTGCCACCAGCAGAGATCCGGGGGTGGGCTACGAGCAGTACTTC,-,15,-,TRBJ2-7,TRBV15
CSVVPGGSGNTIYF,TGCAGCGTTGTACCCGGGGGATCTGGAAACACCATATATTTT,few,14,-,TRBJ1-3,TRBV29-1
CASSPWEGEEGNQPQHF,TGCGCCAGCAGTCCCTGGGAAGGGGAGGAAGGCAATCAGCCCCAGCATTTT,few,17,-,TRBJ1-5,TRBV23-1
CASSLTSGLGETQYF,TGTGCCAGCAGCCTCACTAGCGGGCTTGGGGAGACCCAGTACTTC,few,15,TRBD2,TRBJ2-5,TRBV7-2
CASSPQGGGNTIYF,TGTGCCAGCAGCCCCCAGGGAGGCGGAAACACCATATATTTT,-,14,-,TRBJ1-3,TRBV9
CASTPSGDSGYTF,TGTGCCAGCACTCCATCCGGGGATAGCGGCTACACCTTC,few,13,-,TRBJ1-2,TRBV9
CASSLGLAGYTGELFF,TGTGCCAGCTCACTTGGACTAGCGGGGTACACCGGGGAGCTGTTTTTT,-,16,TRBD2,TRBJ2-2,TRBV18
CASGTGGSWEQYF,TGTGCCAGCGGCACGGGGGGTTCGTGGGAGCAGTACTTC,-,13,TRBD2,TRBJ2-7,TRBV6-6
CASSYNLAEPYEQYF,TGTGCCAGCAGTTACAACCTAGCGGAGCCCTACGAGCAGTACTTC,-,15,TRBD2,TRBJ2-7,TRBV6-5
CASSAPRTSGRAFGTDTQYF,TGTGCCAGCAGCGCCCCCCGGACTAGCGGGAGGGCCTTTGGGACAGATACGCAGTATTTT,few,20,TRBD2,TRBJ2-3,TRBV9
CASSLGAPGQGPLTAQYF,TGTGCCAGCAGCTTGGGGGCACCGGGACAGGGGCCTTTGACGGCCCAGTACTTC,-,18,TRBD1,TRBJ2-5,TRBV5-6
CASSLARADEAFF,TGTGCCAGCAGCTTAGCAAGGGCTGATGAAGCTTTCTTT,few,13,-,TRBJ1-1,TRBV13
CAWSLRRGSTDTQYF,TGTGCCTGGAGCCTGAGAAGGGGTAGCACAGATACGCAGTATTTT,few,15,-,TRBJ2-3,TRBV30
CASSLATSSLYQETQYF,TGTGCCAGCAGCTTAGCGACTAGCTCTCTTTACCAAGAGACCCAGTACTTC,-,17,TRBD2,TRBJ2-5,TRBV5-8
CAWSQVPGHGGSGYTF,TGTGCCTGGAGTCAAGTTCCGGGACATGGGGGAAGTGGCTACACCTTC,few,16,-,TRBJ1-2,TRBV30
CASSPGGTDSYEQYF,TGTGCCAGCAGCCCCGGGGGGACAGACTCCTACGAGCAGTACTTC,-,15,-,TRBJ2-7,TRBV5-4
CSARGTGVAEAFF,TGCAGCGCACGGGGGACAGGGGTCGCTGAAGCTTTCTTT,-,13,TRBD1,TRBJ1-1,TRBV29-1
CASSLSRDRVRDEQFF,TGTGCCAGCAGCTTAAGTCGTGACAGGGTGAGGGATGAGCAGTTCTTC,few,16,TRBD1,TRBJ2-1,TRBV7-3
CASSNRNGELFF,TGTGCCAGCAGCAACCGGAACGGGGAGCTGTTTTTT,few,12,-,TRBJ2-2,TRBV21-1
CAIDLAGGGNEQFF,TGTGCCATTGACCTAGCGGGAGGTGGAAATGAGCAGTTCTTC,few,14,TRBD2,TRBJ2-1,TRBV6-1
CASSSPITRNEQFF,TGTGCCAGCAGTTCCCCGATTACGAGAAATGAGCAGTTCTTC,-,14,-,TRBJ2-1,TRBV6-5
CASLIQGSNEQFF,TGTGCCAGCCTAATTCAGGGTAGCAATGAGCAGTTCTTC,few,13,-,TRBJ2-1,TRBV18
CASSSYISPNSREMEAFF,TGTGCCAGCAGTTCGTACATAAGCCCAAATTCCCGAGAGATGGAAGCTTTCTTT,-,18,-,TRBJ1-1,TRBV28
CASSVATGTDTQYF,TGTGCCAGCAGCGTAGCTACAGGGACAGATACGCAGTATTTT,-,14,-,TRBJ2-3,TRBV9